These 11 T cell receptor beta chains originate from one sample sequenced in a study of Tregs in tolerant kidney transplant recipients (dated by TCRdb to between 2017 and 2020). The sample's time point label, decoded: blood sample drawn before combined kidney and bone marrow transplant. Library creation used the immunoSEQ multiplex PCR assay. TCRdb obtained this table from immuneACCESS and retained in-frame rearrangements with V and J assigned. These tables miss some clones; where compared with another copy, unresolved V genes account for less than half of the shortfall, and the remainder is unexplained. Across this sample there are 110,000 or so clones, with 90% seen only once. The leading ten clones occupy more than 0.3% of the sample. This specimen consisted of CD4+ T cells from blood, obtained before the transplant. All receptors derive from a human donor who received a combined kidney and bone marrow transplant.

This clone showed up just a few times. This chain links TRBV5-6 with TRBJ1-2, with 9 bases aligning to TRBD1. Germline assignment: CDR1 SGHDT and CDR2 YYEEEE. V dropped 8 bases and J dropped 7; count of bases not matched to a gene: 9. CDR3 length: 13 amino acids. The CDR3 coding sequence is TGTGCCAGTCAAGGGACAGGGAAAAGTGGCTACACCTTC. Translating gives CASQGTGKSGYTF.

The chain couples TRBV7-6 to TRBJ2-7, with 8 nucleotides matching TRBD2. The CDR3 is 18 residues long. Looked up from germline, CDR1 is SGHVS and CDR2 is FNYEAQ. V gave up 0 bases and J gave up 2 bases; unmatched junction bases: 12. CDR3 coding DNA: TGTGCCAGCAGCTTAGCGCCGTCCGGCGGGGGGACGACCTACGAGCAGTACTTC. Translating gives CASSLAPSGGGTTYEQYF.

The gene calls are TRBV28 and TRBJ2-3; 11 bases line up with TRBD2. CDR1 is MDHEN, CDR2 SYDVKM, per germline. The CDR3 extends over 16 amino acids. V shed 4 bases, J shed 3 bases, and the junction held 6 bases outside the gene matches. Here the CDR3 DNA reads TGTGCCAGCAGTTCATTAGCGGGGGGGCCTACAGATACGCAGTATTTT. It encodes CASSSLAGGPTDTQYF.

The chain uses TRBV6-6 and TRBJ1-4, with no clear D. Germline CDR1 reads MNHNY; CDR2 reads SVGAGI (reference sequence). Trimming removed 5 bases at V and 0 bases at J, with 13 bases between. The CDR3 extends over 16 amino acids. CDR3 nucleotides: TGTGCCAGCAGTCCCCCCCCCGGTCCAACTAATGAAAAACTGTTTTTT. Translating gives CASSPPPGPTNEKLFF.

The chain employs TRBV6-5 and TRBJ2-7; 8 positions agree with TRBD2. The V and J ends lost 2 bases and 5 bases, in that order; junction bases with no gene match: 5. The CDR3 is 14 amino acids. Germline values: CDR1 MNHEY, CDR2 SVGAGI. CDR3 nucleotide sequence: TGTGCCAGCAGTTACAGGCGGGAGGTCGACGAGCAGTACTTC. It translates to CASSYRREVDEQYF.

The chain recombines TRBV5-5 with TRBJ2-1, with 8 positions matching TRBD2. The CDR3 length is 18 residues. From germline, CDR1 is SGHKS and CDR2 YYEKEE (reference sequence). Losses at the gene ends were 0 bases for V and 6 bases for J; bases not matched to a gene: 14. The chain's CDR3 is CASSLAPVRLAGINEQFF. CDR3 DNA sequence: TGTGCCAGCAGCTTGGCTCCTGTGCGGCTAGCGGGCATCAATGAGCAGTTCTTC.

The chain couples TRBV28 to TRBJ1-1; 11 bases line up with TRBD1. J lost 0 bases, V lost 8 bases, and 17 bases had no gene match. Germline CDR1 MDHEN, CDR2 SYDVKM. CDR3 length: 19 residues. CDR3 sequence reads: CASPDGVGTGGPMNTEAFF. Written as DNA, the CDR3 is TGTGCCAGCCCCGATGGGGTAGGGACAGGGGGTCCCATGAACACTGAAGCTTTCTTT.

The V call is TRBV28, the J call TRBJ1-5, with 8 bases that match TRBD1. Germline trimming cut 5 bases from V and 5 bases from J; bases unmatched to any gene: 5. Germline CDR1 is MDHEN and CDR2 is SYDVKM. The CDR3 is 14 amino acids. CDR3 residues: CASSRTGSHQPQHF. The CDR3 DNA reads TGTGCCAGCAGTCGGACAGGGTCTCATCAGCCCCAGCATTTT.

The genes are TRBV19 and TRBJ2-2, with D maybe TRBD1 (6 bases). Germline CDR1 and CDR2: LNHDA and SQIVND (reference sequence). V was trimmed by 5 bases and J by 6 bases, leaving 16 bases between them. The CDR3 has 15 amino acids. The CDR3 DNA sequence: TGTGCCAGTAGTGTCCGGGACACGGGCGCCGGGGAGCTGTTTTTT. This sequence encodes CASSVRDTGAGELFF.

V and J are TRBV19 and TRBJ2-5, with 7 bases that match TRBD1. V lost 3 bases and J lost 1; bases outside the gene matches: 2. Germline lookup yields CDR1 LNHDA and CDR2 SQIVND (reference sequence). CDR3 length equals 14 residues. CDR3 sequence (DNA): TGTGCCAGTAGTATTGGGACAGCCCAAGAGACCCAGTACTTC. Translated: CASSIGTAQETQYF.

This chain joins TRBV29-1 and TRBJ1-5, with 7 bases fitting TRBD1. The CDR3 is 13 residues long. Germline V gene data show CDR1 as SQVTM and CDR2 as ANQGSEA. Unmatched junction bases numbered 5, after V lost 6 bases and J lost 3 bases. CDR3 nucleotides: TGCAGCGTGGCTGGACAGGACAATCAGCCCCAGCATTTT. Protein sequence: CSVAGQDNQPQHF.